Following are 32 T cell receptor beta chains from one sample sequenced in a study of tumor and adjacent non-tumor tissue in lung cancer. The library came from three nested PCR rounds adapted from ARM-PCR protocols. TCRdb reprocessed the multiplex PCR reads with MiXCR, giving one entry per CDR3 protein. This table has more than 55,000 distinct CDR3 sequences, around 61% appearing once. No cell sorting was done before RNA was extracted from the tissue. More than 3 cm separated this lung sample from the edge of the tumor. Sequences were obtained from distant non-tumor lung tissue. The receptors here all came from a man in his 70s with non-small cell lung cancer.

As concerns this clonotype: A single base separates this from a much larger clone, so it may be a read error. The chain combines TRBV4-1 with TRBJ2-4, with 7 bases that match TRBD2. CDR3 size: 17 residues. From germline, CDR1 is MGHRA and CDR2 YSYEKL. The CDR3 region is CASSQRGGALAKNIQHF. CDR3 bases: TGCGCCAGCAGCCAAAGGGGAGGGGCCTTAGCCAAAAACATTCAGCACTTC.

In this sample, this clonotype turned up many times. The genes are TRBV6-5 and TRBJ2-3; D unresolved. Germline V CDR1 and CDR2: MNHEY, SVGAGI. Deletions cut 5 bases from V and 3 bases from J, with 6 bases between. The CDR3 has 12 residues. The CDR3 region is CASSPSTDTQYF. CDR3 nucleotides: TGTGCCAGCAGTCCCAGTACAGATACGCAGTATTTT.

As to this clonotype: An end of the junction does not agree with germline; a read error may underlie this. J is TRBJ1-5 and V is TRBV20-1, with D possibly matching TRBD1 (5 bases). Germline V CDR1 and CDR2: DFQATT, SNEGSKA (reference sequence). The CDR3 totals 17 residues. CDR3 amino acids: CNARGLVTVGRLGPQHF. The CDR3 DNA is TGCAATGCTAGAGGGTTGGTGACAGTGGGTCGGTTGGGGCCCCAGCATTTT.

This clonotype was observed a single time. The chain joins TRBV7-9 to TRBJ1-2; no firm D call. V lost 4 bases, J lost 4 bases, and 13 bases lay in between. CDR3 length equals 14 residues. CDR1 SEHNR and CDR2 FQNEAQ come from the germline V gene (reference sequence). The CDR3 reads CASSSLWGSYGYTF. For the CDR3, the DNA is TGTGCCAGCAGCTCCCTGTGGGGTTCCTATGGCTACACCTTC.

Concerning this clonotype: Since the CDR3 does not end with the conserved phenylalanine or tryptophan, this likely comes from a read error. This rearrangement joins TRBV29-1 to TRBJ2-1, with D possibly being TRBD1 or TRBD2 (5 bases each). The CDR3 loop spans 14 amino acids. Germline V gene sequence: CDR1 SQVTM, CDR2 ANQGSEA. Deletions cut 6 bases from V and 2 bases from J, with 14 bases between. CDR3 sequence: CSVVGTVTYNEQFS. CDR3 nucleotide sequence: TGCAGCGTCGTCGGGACGGTGACCTACAATGAGCAGTTCTCC.

V gene TRBV20-1 combines with J gene TRBJ2-5; no firm D call. The CDR3 spans 12 residues. CDR1 is DFQATT and CDR2 is SNEGSKA in the germline V gene (reference sequence). Trimming left V 5 bases short and J 7 bases short, with 14 bases between. CDR3 residues: CSAGGPKGTQYF. The CDR3 DNA sequence: TGCAGTGCTGGTGGTCCGAAAGGGACCCAGTACTTC.

As concerns this clonotype: A much bigger clone sits one base away, suggesting this may be a read error. Here the CDR3 reads CASSEYRGSIDTQYF. The CDR3 DNA sequence: TGTGCCAGCAGCGAATACAGGGGATCGATAGATACGCAGTATTTT. The V call is TRBV5-6, the J call TRBJ2-3; TRBD1 aligns across 7 bases. Germline values: CDR1 SGHDT, CDR2 YYEEEE. V gave up 4 bases and J gave up 5 bases; unmatched junction bases: 10. The CDR3 is 15 residues long. Based on the CDR3 plus reference TRBV5-6 and TRBJ2-3, the full variable domain is DAGVTQSPTHLIKTRGQQVTLRCSPKSGHDTVSWYQQALGQGPQFIFQYYEEEERQRGNFPDRFSGHQFPNYSSELNVNALLLGDSALYLCASSEYRGSIDTQYFGPGTRLTVL.

Concerning this clonotype: A junction end diverges from the germline sequence, so it may reflect a read error. This rearrangement joins TRBV28 to TRBJ1-6; tentative D call: TRBD1 (5 bases). This CDR3 has 12 residues. The germline V gene encodes CDR1 MDHEN and CDR2 SYDVKM. The CDR3 protein is CASSLMAGASLF. The CDR3 region has the DNA TGTGCCAGCAGTTTAATGGCCGGGGCCTCCCTTTTT.

To note about this clonotype: The CDR3 ends on some other residue instead of the conserved phenylalanine or tryptophan, so this is likely a read error. The gene calls are TRBV11-1 and TRBJ2-5, with a tentative D call TRBD2 (5 bases). Germline loops: CDR1 SGHAT, CDR2 FQDESV (reference sequence). The V gene lost 7 bases and the J gene lost 10 bases, with 22 bases spanning the gap. This CDR3 has 14 residues. The CDR3 here is CASTRGDPQKIQYL. The CDR3 DNA follows: TGTGCCAGCACCCGGGGTGATCCACAAAAGATCCAGTACTTA.

There are a few counts of this clonotype. The chain recombines TRBV11-2 with TRBJ2-3; no reliable D call. From germline, CDR1 is SGHAT and CDR2 FQNNGV. This CDR3 is built from 12 residues. Trimming removed 3 bases at V and 12 bases at J, with 13 bases between. CDR3 region: CASSLHGDIQYF. CDR3 coding DNA: TGTGCCAGCAGCTTGCATGGTGATATACAGTATTTT. Full variable domain (missing parts from reference TRBV11-2 and TRBJ2-3): EAGVAQSPRYKIIEKRQSVAFWCNPISGHATLYWYQQILGQGPKLLIQFQNNGVVDDSQLPKDRFSAERLKGVDSTLKIQPAKLEDSAVYLCASSLHGDIQYFGPGTRLTVL.

About this clonotype: The final CDR3 position lacks the conserved phenylalanine or tryptophan, pointing to a likely read error. J is TRBJ1-1 and V is TRBV6-5; unclear D gene. The germline CDR1 and CDR2 sequences are MNHEY and SVGAGI. The CDR3 extends over 15 amino acids. The chain's CDR3 is CDSSYSGFSNTEAFS. For the CDR3, the DNA is TGTGACAGCAGTTACTCCGGTTTCTCCAACACTGAAGCTTTCTCT.

A remark on this clonotype: This CDR3 is missing its conserved last phenylalanine or tryptophan, likely due to a read error. The chain has TRBV10-3 and TRBJ1-3; D is unclear. Per the germline V gene, CDR1 is ENHRY and CDR2 is SYGVKD. The CDR3 spans 13 residues. CDR3 bases: TGTGGCATCAGTGAGTTGGGTGAAAACACCATATATTCT. It encodes CGISELGENTIYS.

Worth noting for this clonotype: It is likely a read error, because the conserved phenylalanine at the end of the CDR3 is missing. The gene calls are TRBV11-2 and TRBJ2-2, with D hard to call. This CDR3 has 14 amino acids. V was clipped by 8 bases and J by 6 bases, with 16 bases between them. Germline lookup yields CDR1 SGHAT and CDR2 FQNNGV. CDR3 in amino acids: CASCSTTLSGELFY. The CDR3, as DNA: TGTGCCAGCTGCTCGACGACTTTGTCCGGGGAGCTGTTTTAT.

The chain joins TRBV25-1 to TRBJ2-7; D is perhaps TRBD1 (6 bases). The germline V gene has CDR1 MGHDK and CDR2 SYGVNS. The CDR3 has 15 residues. V dropped 2 bases and J dropped 2 bases, with 13 bases sitting between them. The chain's CDR3 is CASSERKGVTYEQYF. Written as DNA, the CDR3 is TGTGCCAGCAGTGAAAGAAAGGGGGTGACCTACGAGCAGTACTTC.

As regards this clonotype: At one of its ends the junction is not consistent with the germline gene, which may arise from a read error. V and J are TRBV5-1 and TRBJ2-4, with D perhaps TRBD1 (6 bases). Per the germline V gene, CDR1 is SGHRS and CDR2 is YFSETQ. This CDR3 spans 15 amino acids. The CDR3 nucleotides read TGTACCAGCAGCCACAGGGACGTCGCCAAAAACATTCAGTACTTC. Residues: CTSSHRDVAKNIQYF.

The V gene is TRBV7-3, the J gene TRBJ2-7, with a possible D match to TRBD2 (6 bases). V was shortened by 6 bases and J by 3 bases, with 18 bases between the two germline ends. The CDR3 sequence is 15 residues long. Germline CDR1 is SGHTA and CDR2 is FQGTGA. The CDR3 loop is CASSPVGGASYEQYF. The DNA for the CDR3 is TGTGCCAGCAGTCCTGTGGGGGGTGCGAGCTACGAGCAGTACTTC.

This clonotype was seen ten or more times. The rearrangement uses TRBV11-2 and TRBJ2-5; D possibly matches TRBD1 or TRBD2 (6 bases each). In germline, CDR1 is SGHAT, CDR2 FQNNGV. V shed 1 base and J shed 0 bases, with 12 bases lying between them. This CDR3 region has 16 residues. The CDR3 sequence is CASSLGWGADQETQYF. The CDR3, as DNA: TGTGCCAGCAGCTTAGGTTGGGGGGCGGACCAAGAGACCCAGTACTTC.

The sample holds a few counts of this clonotype. This may stem from a read error, because a much larger clone lies one nucleotide away. The J gene is TRBJ2-7, the V gene TRBV6-1; 7 nucleotides align to TRBD2. The CDR3 covers 14 residues. Germline CDR1 is MNHNS and CDR2 is SASEGT. The CDR3 region has the DNA TGTACCAGCTCCCGAGCGGGGACGACGGGCGAGCAGTACTTC. Residues: CTSSRAGTTGEQYF.

This clonotype was seen at least ten times. The genes are TRBV12-3 or TRBV12-4 and TRBJ1-1; a weak D match, TRBD1 (6 bases). The V and J ends lost 5 bases and 1 base respectively, with 20 bases between them. This CDR3 has 17 amino acids. Written as DNA, the CDR3 is TGTGCCAGCAGTGTCCTCCCACAACAGGGTAGGAACACTGAAGCTTTCTTT. Its translation is CASSVLPQQGRNTEAFF.

V is TRBV10-2 and J is TRBJ2-3; D gene unclear. The V end lost 7 bases, the J end lost 9 bases, and 14 bases lay between the germline ends. From germline, CDR1 is WSHSY and CDR2 SAAADI. The length of the CDR3 is 12 residues. CDR3 in DNA: TGCGCCAGCATACCGTTAACGTGCACGCAGTATTTT. It codes for CASIPLTCTQYF.

Ten or more counts support this clonotype. The chain is built from TRBV12-3 or TRBV12-4 and TRBJ2-3; D ambiguous. This CDR3 region has 15 residues. The V and J ends lost 3 bases and 0 bases respectively, with 10 bases between them. The DNA for the CDR3 is TGTGCCAGCAGTTTGGTGTCTACTAGCACAGATACGCAGTATTTT. This sequence encodes CASSLVSTSTDTQYF.

This clonotype has a handful of counts. The rearrangement uses TRBV24-1 and TRBJ2-3; D not certain. CDR1 KGHDR and CDR2 SFDVKD come from the germline V gene. The germline V and J ends were trimmed by 9 bases and 0 bases, with 15 bases remaining between them. The CDR3 consists of 15 residues. CDR3 bases: TGTGCCACCGCCAGGTCCGCATCTAGCACAGATACGCAGTATTTT. This sequence encodes CATARSASSTDTQYF.

On this clonotype: Mismatch with germline at one junction end may stem from a read error. The chain is built from TRBV4-1 and TRBJ2-2, with 7 bases that match TRBD2. The germline V gene has CDR1 MGHRA and CDR2 YSYEKL. This CDR3 is 16 amino acids long. Written as DNA, the CDR3 is TGCGCCAGCAGTCTCCAGCGGGAAGCCTACACCGGGGAGCCGTTTTTT. Its translation: CASSLQREAYTGEPFF.

Of note for this clonotype: At one end the junction does not follow the germline gene, possibly because of a read error. The rearrangement uses TRBV20-1 and TRBJ1-6; 7 nucleotides match TRBD1. Germline V gene lookup returns CDR1 DFQATT and CDR2 SNEGSKA (reference sequence). The CDR3 consists of 17 residues. The CDR3 is CSVRDARDSRVDSPLHF. CDR3 DNA: TGCAGTGTTAGAGATGCACGGGACAGCCGAGTTGATTCACCCCTCCACTTT.

There are many counts of this clonotype. V gene TRBV5-5 combines with J gene TRBJ2-7, with unresolved D. Germline CDR1 and CDR2: SGHKS and YYEKEE (reference sequence). Trimming removed 0 bases from V and 1 base from J, with 8 bases in between. The CDR3 consists of 14 residues. This CDR3 is CASSLATESYEQYF. The DNA of the CDR3 is TGTGCCAGCAGCTTGGCTACGGAATCCTACGAGCAGTACTTC.

Points on this clonotype: At one end, the junction sequence differs from germline, possibly due to a read error. The rearrangement uses TRBV11-2 and TRBJ2-2; 7 nucleotides agree with TRBD1. CDR1 and CDR2 from the germline V gene are SGHAT and FQNNGV. CDR3 length: 16 residues. Here the CDR3 reads CACSLQGTLLAGELFF. As DNA, the CDR3 is TGTGCCTGCAGCCTACAGGGGACGTTGCTCGCCGGGGAGCTGTTTTTC.

On this clonotype itself: Here the CDR3 omits its conserved ending phenylalanine or tryptophan, so a read error is the likely source. V gene TRBV11-1 combines with J gene TRBJ2-7; 9 bases are shared with TRBD2. The CDR3 is 16 residues long. Germline V gives CDR1 SGHAT, CDR2 FQDESV (reference sequence). Here the CDR3 DNA reads TGTACCAGGAGCTTAGCGCGACTAGCGGACTTCTACGAGCAGTACCTC. Translating gives CTRSLARLADFYEQYL.

In the case of this clonotype: A read error may account for a junction end that differs from germline. The J gene is TRBJ2-5, the V gene TRBV11-3, with D perhaps TRBD1 (5 bases). The germline CDR1 and CDR2 sequences are SGHNT and YENEEA. The CDR3 spans 13 residues. CDR3 sequence (DNA): TGTGCAAGCGCCCGCGACAGACAAGTGACCCAGTACTTC. As protein: CASARDRQVTQYF.

The V call is TRBV29-1, the J call TRBJ1-5, with no clear D. The tail of the sequence fits TRBJ2-3 better, so the J call may be wrong. The CDR3 length is 14 residues. Germline V gene lookup returns CDR1 SQVTM and CDR2 ANQGSEA. The CDR3 region is CSVDMGNSNQPQYF. In DNA form, the CDR3 reads TGCAGCGTTGACATGGGGAATAGCAATCAGCCCCAGTATTTT.

This clonotype came up many times. The chain is built from TRBV13 and TRBJ1-4, with D possibly being TRBD1 (6 bases). CDR3 length equals 13 residues. The V gene's germline CDR1 is PRHDT and CDR2 FYEKMQ (reference sequence). Trimming took off 2 bases at V and 8 bases at J, with 9 bases between the two ends. CDR3 region: CASSLTGGEKLFF. The DNA for the CDR3 is TGTGCCAGCAGCTTAACCGGGGGCGAAAAACTGTTTTTT.

This clonotype was recorded once. A junction boundary mismatches the germline segment, possibly from a read error. The chain combines TRBV11-2 with TRBJ1-5; D remains ambiguous. Germline lookup yields CDR1 SGHAT and CDR2 FQNNGV. The length of the CDR3 is 14 residues. The CDR3 is CASSSDAGNQPQHF. The CDR3 DNA is TGTGCAAGCAGCTCAGATGCGGGGAACCAGCCCCAGCATTTT.

A note on this clonotype: Possible read error: a much larger clone is one base away. V usage is TRBV6-1 and J usage is TRBJ1-2; D is uncertain. Germline lookup yields CDR1 MNHNS and CDR2 SASEGT. The CDR3 totals 15 residues. The CDR3 loop is CAGSEAGSREDGYTF. For the CDR3, the DNA is TGTGCCGGCAGTGAAGCTGGCTCCCGGGAGGATGGCTACACCTTC.